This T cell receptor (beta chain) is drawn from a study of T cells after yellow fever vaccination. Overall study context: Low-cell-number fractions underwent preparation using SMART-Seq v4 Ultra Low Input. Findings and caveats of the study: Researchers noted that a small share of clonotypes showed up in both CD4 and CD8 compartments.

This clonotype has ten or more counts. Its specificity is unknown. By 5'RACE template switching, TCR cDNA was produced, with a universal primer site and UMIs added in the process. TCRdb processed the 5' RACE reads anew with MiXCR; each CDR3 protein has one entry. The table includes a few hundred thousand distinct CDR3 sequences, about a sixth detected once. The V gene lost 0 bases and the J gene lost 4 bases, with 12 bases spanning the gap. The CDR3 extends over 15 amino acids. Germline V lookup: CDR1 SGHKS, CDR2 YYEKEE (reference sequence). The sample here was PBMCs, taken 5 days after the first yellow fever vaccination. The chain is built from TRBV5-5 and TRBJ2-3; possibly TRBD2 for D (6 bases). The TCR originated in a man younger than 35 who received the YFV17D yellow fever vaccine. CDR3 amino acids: CASSLVSGSADTQYF. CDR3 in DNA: TGTGCCAGCAGCTTGGTCAGCGGGTCCGCAGATACGCAGTATTTT.